The T cell receptor (beta chain) under discussion was sequenced for a study of blood T cell repertoires in COVID-19. Study overall: The United States, Italy and Spain were the sources of the acute and convalescent COVID-19 samples. PBMCs, B-cell-depleted T cells, or T cells provided the cDNA or gDNA that made up the material.

All enrollees were about 18 to 100 years old and from roughly 26 US areas. Cohorts were determined from participant-reported clinical history. The assay was immunoSEQ multiplex PCR, and TCRdb's table has in-frame clones only and misses some. The table has 400,000 to 550,000 clones, roughly 85% seen once. This CDR3 has 15 residues. Per the germline V gene, CDR1 is MNHEY and CDR2 is SVGAGI. V lost 6 bases and J lost 3, with 15 bases in between. V and J are TRBV6-5 and TRBJ1-3, with a weak D call TRBD1 (5 bases). The sample taken for sequencing was PBMCs or T cells enriched from blood (not recorded which). This receptor was identified in a woman under 30 with acute COVID-19. The CDR3 loop reads CASSGRVVFGNTIYF. The CDR3 DNA follows: TGTGCCAGCAGCGGCAGGGTAGTATTTGGAAACACCATATATTTT.